The 19 T cell receptor beta chains below come from one sample, sequenced in a study of blood T cells in healthy people across ages (dated by TCRdb to the mid-2010s). Library creation used 5' RACE. Sequenced on an Illumina HiSeq 2500. The second PCR ran for about 6 to 12 cycles and used a J-beta primer mix along with a sample-barcoded 5' primer. TCRdb passed the public sequencing reads through fastp at Q25 and MiXCR, retaining productive beta sequences. Identical CDR3 protein sequences are pooled into one entry, listed with their most common genes and DNA. This sample lists about 1.8 million distinct CDR3 sequences; about 50% were detected once. The ten largest clones add up to roughly 2.1% of the sample. The specimen sequenced was blood. The receptor set was obtained from a woman between 35 and 50 years old in good health.

This clonotype was counted only a few times. The chain combines TRBV20-1 with TRBJ2-7, with 10 positions matching TRBD2. The CDR3 has 15 amino acids. CDR1 and CDR2 from the germline V gene are DFQATT and SNEGSKA (reference sequence). J lost 5 bases, V lost 4 bases, and 11 bases had no gene match. The CDR3 region has the DNA TGCAGTGCTAAGAAGCTAGCGGGGGTAGGGGACGAGCAGTACTTC. Translation: CSAKKLAGVGDEQYF.

J is TRBJ1-2 and V is TRBV6-5; D might be TRBD1 (6 bases). In germline, CDR1 is MNHEY, CDR2 SVGAGI. The V end lost 7 bases, the J end lost 8 bases, and 14 bases lay between the germline ends. This CDR3 is 12 amino acids long. The CDR3 sequence: CASKDSLKGYTF. CDR3 coding DNA: TGTGCCAGCAAGGACAGTCTTAAGGGCTACACCTTC.

The rearrangement joins TRBV25-1 to TRBJ2-5, with TRBD2 matching over 14 bases. The DNA end lines up better with TRBJ2-1; the J call may be wrong. The CDR3 contains 20 residues. Germline V CDR1 and CDR2: MGHDK, SYGVNS. The CDR3 DNA reads TGTGCCAGCAGTGAATATATAGGGACTAGCGGGAGACCGTACCAAGAGACCCAGTTCTTC. Encoded protein: CASSEYIGTSGRPYQETQFF.

V usage is TRBV27 and J usage is TRBJ2-5, with 8 nucleotides matching TRBD2. The J call could be wrong; TRBJ2-7 is a better fit for the DNA end. The germline V gene has CDR1 MNHEY and CDR2 SMNVEV (reference sequence). The length of the CDR3 is 15 residues. The CDR3: CASSLRGGPTYEQYF. CDR3 nucleotides: TGTGCCAGCAGTTTACGGGGGGGACCTACCTACGAGCAGTACTTC.

The chain is built from TRBV7-2 and TRBJ1-2, with D perhaps matching TRBD1 (5 bases). Germline CDR1 reads SGHTA; CDR2 reads FQGNSA. The ends were cut back, 3 bases at V and 0 bases at J, with 11 bases in the middle. The CDR3 extends over 15 amino acids. CDR3 region: CASSFTGPANYGYTF. The CDR3 nucleotides read TGTGCCAGCAGCTTCACAGGTCCAGCTAACTATGGCTACACCTTC.

This clonotype has just a few counts. The chain joins TRBV5-1 to TRBJ2-3; 9 bases match TRBD2. The V segment lost 0 bases and the J segment 0 bases; nucleotides outside the gene matches: 5. Germline values: CDR1 SGHRS, CDR2 YFSETQ. The CDR3 is 17 amino acids. This CDR3 reads CASSLAVRGGSTDTQYF. In nucleotides, the CDR3 is TGCGCCAGCAGCTTGGCCGTGCGGGGGGGCAGCACAGATACGCAGTATTTT.

This sequence joins TRBV27 and TRBJ2-7; unclear D gene. CDR3 length equals 16 residues. CDR1 and CDR2 from the germline V gene are MNHEY and SMNVEV (reference sequence). The V and J ends lost 4 bases and 2 bases respectively, with 18 bases between them. The CDR3 DNA sequence: TGTGCCAGCAGTTCGCGGCTGGGGAATAAGGCCTACGAGCAGTACTTC. It specifies CASSSRLGNKAYEQYF.

The chain is built from TRBV27 and TRBJ2-5, with D possibly being TRBD1 or TRBD2 (5 bases each). The germline V gene encodes CDR1 MNHEY and CDR2 SMNVEV (reference sequence). The germline V and J ends were trimmed by 5 bases and 3 bases, with 16 bases remaining between them. The CDR3 totals 15 residues. The CDR3 DNA reads TGTGCCAGCAGTCAAGAAGGCAGGGACGAAGAGACCCAGTACTTC. It yields the protein CASSQEGRDEETQYF.

This chain joins TRBV24-1 and TRBJ2-3; TRBD1 agrees at 7 bases. The ends lost 5 bases at V and 2 bases at J; junction bases unmatched: 9. The germline CDR1 and CDR2 sequences are KGHDR and SFDVKD. This CDR3 region has 16 residues. The CDR3 DNA is TGTGCCACCAGTGTTGACCGGGACAGAAACACAGATACGCAGTATTTT. It specifies CATSVDRDRNTDTQYF.

This clonotype was observed a few times. V usage is TRBV6-2 or TRBV6-3 and J usage is TRBJ2-7; 9 positions agree with TRBD1. CDR1 MNHEY and CDR2 SVGEGT come from the germline V gene. The CDR3 length is 16 residues. With 5 bases clipped from V and 3 bases from J, the junction kept 11 bases outside the gene matches. CDR3 sequence reads: CASSPLTGGEIYEQYF. CDR3 DNA sequence: TGTGCCAGCAGTCCCCTAACAGGGGGCGAAATCTACGAGCAGTACTTC.

The chain recombines TRBV6-2 or TRBV6-3 with TRBJ2-7; a weak D match, TRBD1 (6 bases). Germline CDR1 and CDR2: MNHEY and SVGEGT. V was pared by 4 bases and J by 4 bases, with 14 bases between. This CDR3 is 14 amino acids long. CDR3 nucleotide sequence: TGTGCCAGCAGTTCGGGAAGGACAGTTTACGAGCAGTACTTC. This codes for CASSSGRTVYEQYF.

In its sample, this clonotype is medium-sized. V gene TRBV27 combines with J gene TRBJ2-7; D is unresolved. The CDR3 is 12 residues long. Trimming removed 5 bases from V and 5 bases from J, with 10 bases in between. Germline V gene data show CDR1 as MNHEY and CDR2 as SMNVEV (reference sequence). The CDR3 sequence is CASSPGFNEQYF. The CDR3 DNA follows: TGTGCCAGCAGTCCGGGTTTCAACGAGCAGTACTTC.

The V call is TRBV7-9, the J call TRBJ2-7; tentative D call: TRBD1 (6 bases). Judging by the DNA end, TRBJ2-5 fits better; the J call may be wrong. The CDR3 sequence is 16 residues long. The germline V gene encodes CDR1 SEHNR and CDR2 FQNEAQ (reference sequence). The CDR3 coding sequence is TGTGCCAGCAGCTTAGTACAGGGCGACTATCTAGAGACCCAGTACTTC. Translating it yields CASSLVQGDYLETQYF.

V and J are TRBV5-1 and TRBJ1-4; 8 bases align to TRBD1. The CDR3 loop spans 16 amino acids. Germline loops: CDR1 SGHRS, CDR2 YFSETQ. The junction had 7 bases not matched to a gene; V was cut back by 2 bases and J by 4 bases. The CDR3 spells CASSFSGTGLNEKLFF. The CDR3 bases are TGCGCCAGCAGCTTCTCCGGGACAGGCCTTAATGAAAAACTGTTTTTT.

V gene TRBV9 combines with J gene TRBJ2-3; the D gene is possibly TRBD1 (6 bases). V lost 4 bases to trimming and J lost 2 bases, with 17 bases between them. This CDR3 is 16 amino acids long. Germline-derived CDR1 and CDR2 are SGDLS and YYNGEE. The CDR3 loop reads CASSHRVGDNTDTQYF. The CDR3 DNA sequence: TGTGCCAGCAGCCACCGGGTCGGGGACAACACAGATACGCAGTATTTT. Using reference TRBV9 and TRBJ2-3 for the parts outside the CDR3, the full variable domain is DSGVTQTPKHLITATGQRVTLRCSPRSGDLSVYWYQQSLDQGLQFLIQYYNGEERAKGNILERFSAQQFPDLHSELNLSSLELGDSALYFCASSHRVGDNTDTQYFGPGTRLTVL.

The chain is built from TRBV12-5 and TRBJ1-2; D is possibly TRBD1 (6 bases). V was pared by 0 bases and J by 4 bases, with 18 bases between. CDR1 LGHNT and CDR2 FRNRAP come from the germline V gene. The CDR3 length is 17 residues. This CDR3 is CASGLVRGQGIFYGYTF. The CDR3 DNA reads TGTGCTAGTGGTTTGGTACGCGGGCAGGGGATTTTCTATGGCTACACCTTC.

This clonotype was detected a few times. V usage is TRBV7-2 and J usage is TRBJ2-5; D is unresolved. Trimming took 1 base from V and 5 from J, leaving 11 bases between them. The CDR3 sequence is 14 residues long. CDR1 SGHTA and CDR2 FQGNSA come from the germline V gene. Here the CDR3 reads CASSLVYPQETQYF. CDR3 coding DNA: TGTGCCAGCAGCTTAGTGTATCCCCAGGAGACCCAGTACTTC. The full variable domain, rest sourced from reference TRBV7-2 and TRBJ2-5, is GAGVSQSPSNKVTEKGKDVELRCDPISGHTALYWYRQSLGQGLEFLIYFQGNSAPDKSGLPSDRFSAERTGGSVSTLTIQRTQQEDSAVYLCASSLVYPQETQYFGPGTRLLVL.

The chain has TRBV7-6 and TRBJ2-3; D gene ambiguous. The germline V gene encodes CDR1 SGHVS and CDR2 FNYEAQ. This CDR3 has 14 amino acids. V lost 8 bases and J 0 bases, leaving 12 bases between the germline ends. CDR3 region: CASHSGASTDTQYF. The CDR3 DNA reads TGTGCCAGCCACTCCGGTGCTAGCACAGATACGCAGTATTTT.

There are a few counts of this clonotype. The chain is built from TRBV7-2 and TRBJ2-4, with no clear D. Per the germline V gene, CDR1 is SGHTA and CDR2 is FQGNSA. The CDR3 sequence is 15 residues long. Trimming removed 1 base from V and 2 bases from J, with 9 bases in between. As DNA, the CDR3 is TGTGCCAGCAGCTTAGGCAGCCAGACCAAAAACATTCAGTACTTC. This encodes CASSLGSQTKNIQYF.